These T cell receptor beta chains were read from a single sample in a study of OX40 agonist ivuxolimab in advanced cancers. Here immunoSEQ multiplex PCR was the method, and the copy in TCRdb shows in-frame clones only, minus some. This sample carries tens of thousands of clones, approximately 85% of them seen once, and the ten largest clones take roughly a sixth. Material: CD4+ or CD8+ T cells sorted from blood, obtained in a trial of the OX40 agonist ivuxolimab. The receptors originated from an adult with an advanced solid tumor such as melanoma, head and neck, liver or kidney cancer. The CDR3 runs from the conserved cysteine through the conserved F or W. The order of the fields is V gene, clone size, J gene, D gene, CDR3 DNA, CDR3 protein. A D gene is named only where the DNA matches it firmly. The listing skips clone size in some rows; elsewhere it reads once, few, many or a size class.

TRBV18	.	TRBJ2-1	.	TGTGCCAGCTCAGAGTACAGGGAGGACAATGAGCAGTTCTTC	CASSEYREDNEQFF
TRBV7-9	.	TRBJ1-3	.	TGTGCCAGCAGCTGGGACGGGTCCTCTGGAAACACCATATATTTT	CASSWDGSSGNTIYF
TRBV7-2	.	TRBJ2-1	TRBD2	TGTGCCAGCAGCTTAGCACTAGCGGGAGGGAATGAGCAGTTCTTC	CASSLALAGGNEQFF
TRBV19	.	TRBJ2-2	TRBD2	TGTGCCAGTAGTTCCGGGCGGGAGTCCGACCGGGGAGCTGTTTTT	CASSSGRESDRGAVF
TRBV27	.	TRBJ1-1	TRBD1	TGTGCCAGCAGTTTAGTAGGGGGCATGGGAGCTTTCTTT	CASSLVGGMGAFF
TRBV5-4	.	TRBJ2-5	.	TGTGCCAGCAGCTTGGGAGCCACTCAAGAGACCCAGTACTTC	CASSLGATQETQYF
TRBV10-3	.	TRBJ1-4	TRBD1	TGTGCCATCAGTGGAGGACAGGATAATGAAAAACTGTTTTTT	CAISGGQDNEKLFF
TRBV5-4	.	TRBJ2-3	.	TGTGCCAGCCAAACCAGGGCGGGTACAGATACGCAGTATTTT	CASQTRAGTDTQYF
TRBV5-4	.	TRBJ2-7	TRBD2	TGTGCCAGCAGCTTGGGAGCGGGAGGGCCGTGGTACGAGCAGTACTTC	CASSLGAGGPWYEQYF
TRBV5-8	once	TRBJ1-2	.	TGTGCCAGCAGCTCACAAGGAAACTATGGCTACACCTTC	CASSSQGNYGYTF
TRBV2	.	TRBJ1-1	TRBD1	TGTGCCAGCAGTGAAACGGGACAGGGGGGAACTGAAGCTTTCTTT	CASSETGQGGTEAFF
TRBV6-1	.	TRBJ2-3	TRBD2	TGTGCCAGCAGTGAAAGGTGGCTAGCGGGCACAGATACGCAGTATTTT	CASSERWLAGTDTQYF